One and the same sample provided the 7 T cell receptor beta chains below, sequenced in a study of blood T cell repertoires in COVID-19. Libraries were prepared by immunoSEQ multiplex PCR; TCRdb keeps only in-frame clonotypes and omits some of them. The table lists a few hundred thousand clones, roughly 87% of them singletons. Sample: PBMCs or T cells enriched from blood (not recorded which). These receptors came from a woman aged 30 to 39 who had recovered from COVID-19.

The rearrangement uses TRBV12-5 and TRBJ2-2; TRBD1 matches 10 bases. Germline lookup yields CDR1 LGHNT and CDR2 FRNRAP. With V trimmed by 10 bases and J by 6 bases, 8 bases remained unmatched. The CDR3 spans 14 residues. CDR3 sequence reads: CATPPGQGAGELFF. In nucleotides, the CDR3 is TGTGCTACACCACCCGGACAGGGGGCCGGGGAGCTGTTTTTT. Full variable domain (rest looked up from reference TRBV12-5 and TRBJ2-2): DARVTQTPRHKVTEMGQEVTMRCQPILGHNTVFWYRQTMMQGLELLAYFRNRAPLDDSGMPKDRFSAEMPDATLATLKIQPSEPRDSAVYFCATPPGQGAGELFFGEGSRLTVL.

The chain carries TRBV5-1 and TRBJ1-1; D is possibly TRBD1 (5 bases). Deletions cut 4 bases from V and 3 bases from J, with 13 bases between. This CDR3 region has 14 residues. Germline loops: CDR1 SGHRS, CDR2 YFSETQ. The CDR3 region has the DNA TGCGCCAGCAGCCCCGGAGGGGCGGACACTGAAGCTTTCTTT. It yields the protein CASSPGGADTEAFF. Supplemented by reference TRBV5-1 and TRBJ1-1, the full variable domain reads KAGVTQTPRYLIKTRGQQVTLSCSPISGHRSVSWYQQTPGQGLQFLFEYFSETQRNKGNFPGRFSGRQFSNSRSEMNVSTLELGDSALYLCASSPGGADTEAFFGQGTRLTVV.

The chain recombines TRBV19 with TRBJ2-7; D may be TRBD1 (5 bases). CDR3 size: 15 residues. The ends were cut back, 0 bases at V and 3 bases at J, with 12 bases in the middle. The germline gives CDR1 LNHDA, CDR2 SQIVND (reference sequence). The chain's CDR3 is CASSIDQGRSYEQYF. CDR3 nucleotide sequence: TGTGCCAGTAGTATAGATCAGGGCAGGAGCTACGAGCAGTACTTC. Looking up the rest from reference TRBV19 and TRBJ2-7 gives the full variable domain: DGGITQSPKYLFRKEGQNVTLSCEQNLNHDAMYWYRQDPGQGLRLIYYSQIVNDFQKGDIAEGYSVSREKKESFPLTVTSAQKNPTAFYLCASSIDQGRSYEQYFGPGTRLTVT.

The chain recombines TRBV5-4 with TRBJ1-2; perhaps TRBD1 as D (5 bases). Trimming stripped 0 bases from V and 3 bases from J, with 15 bases between. This CDR3 is built from 16 residues. Germline-derived CDR1 and CDR2 are SGHNT and YYREEE (reference sequence). The CDR3 nucleotides are TGTGCCAGCAGCTTGGATGCAGGGACTTTAGACTATGGCTACACCTTC. It encodes CASSLDAGTLDYGYTF.

The chain employs TRBV6-4 and TRBJ1-5; D perhaps matches TRBD1 (5 bases). Trimming took off 7 bases at V and 9 bases at J, with 25 bases between the two ends. CDR1 is MRHNA, CDR2 SNTAGT, per germline. The CDR3 is made up of 16 amino acids. CDR3 sequence reads: CASTRPGGWRDRPQHF. CDR3 nucleotide sequence: TGTGCCAGCACCCGACCCGGGGGTTGGAGGGATCGGCCCCAGCATTTT.

The V gene is TRBV7-8, the J gene TRBJ1-1; D ambiguous. The CDR3 extends over 14 amino acids. V dropped 8 bases and J dropped 0 bases, with 13 bases sitting between them. CDR1 and CDR2 (germline): SGHVS, FQNEAQ. CDR3 sequence reads: CASVAVNLNTEAFF. CDR3 bases: TGTGCCAGCGTGGCCGTAAATTTGAACACTGAAGCTTTCTTT.

The J gene is TRBJ1-4, the V gene TRBV2; a weak D match, TRBD1 (5 bases). Per the germline V gene, CDR1 is SNHLY and CDR2 is FYNNEI. The CDR3 loop spans 14 amino acids. Trimming shortened V by 7 bases and J by 7 bases, and 16 bases separated the two germline ends. CDR3 in DNA: TGTGCCAGCATCGGGGGGTTGGGTGCTGAAAAACTGTTTTTT. The encoded protein is CASIGGLGAEKLFF.